This is a list of T cell receptor beta chains from one sample in a study of shared clonotypes between healthy human individuals. Data came from immunoSEQ multiplex PCR; TCRdb stores just in-frame clones and leaves some out. The data hold millions of clones, with approximately 95% observed a single time. Sample: naive CD4+ T cells from PBMCs. The receptors shown here come from a man aged 18 to 30 in good health. Some clones in this sample may be carry-over from other donors' samples. The CDR3 runs from the conserved cysteine through the conserved F or W. Each record gives: D gene, J gene, clone size, V gene, CDR3 protein, CDR3 DNA. A D gene is named only where the DNA matches it firmly. Size is stated for part of the rows, as once, few or many counts, or as a class when the clone is expanded.

NA,TRBJ2-3,NA,TRBV9,CASSVGTSTDTQYF,TGTGCCAGCAGCGTAGGGACTAGCACAGATACGCAGTATTTT
TRBD1,TRBJ1-1,NA,TRBV11-2,CASSSTGTGGAAFF,TGTGCCAGCAGCTCTACCGGGACAGGGGGCGCAGCTTTCTTT
NA,TRBJ1-1,NA,TRBV11-3,CASSRMAGTEAFF,TGTGCCAGCAGCCGCATGGCAGGAACTGAAGCTTTCTTT
NA,TRBJ2-3,NA,TRBV19,CASSLGLSVRLDTQYF,TGTGCCAGTAGTCTGGGACTCTCGGTACGTTTGGATACGCAGTATTTT
NA,TRBJ1-2,NA,TRBV7-2,CASSLEQNYGYTF,TGTGCCAGCAGCTTAGAACAGAACTATGGCTACACCTTC
TRBD1,TRBJ2-7,NA,TRBV5-1,CASSLGVPGQGSYEQYF,TGCGCCAGCAGCCTGGGGGTTCCGGGACAGGGATCTTACGAGCAGTACTTC
NA,TRBJ2-7,NA,TRBV19,CASSTQGGYEQYF,TGTGCCAGTAGTACCCAGGGGGGGTACGAGCAGTACTTC
TRBD1,TRBJ2-7,NA,TRBV7-3,CASSLTQGLHEQYF,TGTGCCAGCAGCTTAACACAGGGGTTGCACGAGCAGTACTTC
TRBD2,TRBJ2-1,NA,TRBV7-6,CASSLLAGGAFF,TGTGCCAGCAGCTTACTAGCGGGAGGCGCGTTCTTC
NA,TRBJ2-5,NA,TRBV4-2,CASSHSVGQETQYF,TGTGCCAGCAGCCACTCCGTGGGCCAAGAGACCCAGTACTTC
TRBD2,TRBJ2-1,NA,TRBV9,CASSPLWTSGTDEQFF,TGTGCCAGCAGCCCGCTTTGGACTAGCGGGACCGATGAGCAGTTCTTC
TRBD2,TRBJ2-1,NA,TRBV2,CASRDATSGGEFF,TGTGCCAGCAGGGACGCGACTAGCGGGGGGGAGTTCTTC
TRBD1,TRBJ2-7,NA,TRBV6-1,CASSEEDRTLYEQYF,TGTGCCAGCAGTGAGGAGGACAGGACGCTTTACGAGCAGTACTTC
TRBD2,TRBJ2-1,NA,TRBV14,CASSQVSGRIYNEQFF,TGTGCCAGCAGCCAAGTTAGCGGGAGGATTTACAATGAGCAGTTCTTC
NA,TRBJ2-7,NA,TRBV28,CASSLGGALYEQYF,TGTGCCAGCAGTTTGGGGGGCGCATTGTACGAGCAGTACTTC
NA,TRBJ1-1,few,TRBV7-2,CASSIIVGINTEAFF,TGTGCCAGCAGCATCATCGTGGGGATTAACACTGAAGCTTTCTTT
NA,TRBJ2-7,NA,TRBV19,CASSIAAIGGSYEQYF,TGTGCCAGTAGTATAGCCGCGATAGGGGGGTCCTACGAGCAGTACTTC
TRBD2,TRBJ2-5,NA,TRBV30,CAWRWGAGGTWETQYF,TGTGCCTGGAGGTGGGGTGCGGGAGGAACGTGGGAGACCCAGTACTTC
NA,TRBJ1-1,NA,TRBV5-1,CASSLVGAVNTEAFF,TGCGCCAGCAGCTTGGTTGGGGCGGTGAACACTGAAGCTTTCTTT
NA,TRBJ2-2,NA,TRBV5-4,CASSSLGRTNTGELFF,TGTGCCAGCAGCTCACTGGGCAGGACGAACACCGGGGAGCTGTTTTTT
NA,TRBJ2-7,NA,TRBV4-1,CASSQEGAGEQYF,TGCGCCAGCAGCCAAGAGGGGGCAGGGGAGCAGTACTTC
NA,TRBJ1-4,few,TRBV29-1,CSVVTEATNEKLFF,TGCAGCGTTGTCACAGAGGCAACTAATGAAAAACTGTTTTTT
TRBD2,TRBJ2-1,NA,TRBV4-1,CASSQVPSVAGVGEQFF,TGCGCCAGCAGCCAAGTACCGTCGGTAGCGGGAGTGGGTGAGCAGTTCTTC
NA,TRBJ2-7,once,TRBV28,CASSPHGKGAYEQYF,TGTGCCAGCAGTCCCCATGGGAAGGGAGCCTACGAGCAGTACTTC
NA,TRBJ1-2,NA,TRBV29-1,CSVEDLGTRGGYTF,TGCAGCGTTGAAGATCTGGGGACCCGCGGAGGCTACACCTTC
NA,TRBJ1-3,NA,TRBV2,CASSRDRTVRNTIYF,TGTGCCAGCAGCAGAGATCGGACAGTAAGAAACACCATATATTTT
NA,TRBJ2-7,once,TRBV7-2,CASSRDIVTMYEQYF,TGTGCCAGCAGCCGGGACATTGTGACTATGTACGAGCAGTACTTC
NA,TRBJ2-7,once,TRBV5-1,CASSPTPGQAQRSYEQYF,TGCGCCAGCAGCCCCACGCCGGGACAAGCTCAAAGATCCTACGAGCAGTACTTC
TRBD2,TRBJ2-3,NA,TRBV7-2,CASSLRVLAGTDTQYF,TGTGCCAGCAGCTTAAGGGTACTAGCGGGAACAGATACGCAGTATTTT
NA,TRBJ2-2,NA,TRBV4-1,CASSQDNGGIDGELFF,TGCGCCAGCAGCCAAGATAATGGGGGGATTGACGGGGAGCTGTTTTTT
NA,TRBJ2-7,NA,TRBV29-1,CSVTSRLSSYEQYF,TGCAGCGTGACCTCGCGGCTAAGCTCCTACGAGCAGTACTTC
NA,TRBJ2-7,NA,TRBV28,CASSLLGRGYEQYF,TGTGCCAGCAGTTTACTCGGACGGGGCTACGAGCAGTACTTC
NA,TRBJ2-6,NA,TRBV5-1,CASSGRPGAGANVLTF,TGCGCCAGCAGCGGACGACCAGGGGCTGGGGCCAACGTCCTGACTTTC
TRBD2,TRBJ2-3,once,TRBV7-2,CASSTGLLAGRPSTDTQYF,TGTGCCAGCAGCACGGGGCTGCTAGCGGGTCGGCCCTCCACAGATACGCAGTATTTT
NA,TRBJ1-5,NA,TRBV28,CASSPSVHRESNQPQHF,TGTGCCAGCAGTCCCAGTGTACACAGGGAAAGCAATCAGCCCCAGCATTTT
TRBD1,TRBJ1-4,NA,TRBV5-4,CASSSGEDRGEKLFF,TGTGCCAGCAGCTCGGGGGAGGACAGGGGTGAAAAACTGTTTTTT
TRBD1,TRBJ1-4,NA,TRBV5-4,CASSIYRGGSNEKLFF,TGTGCCAGCAGCATATACAGGGGTGGATCTAATGAAAAACTGTTTTTT
NA,TRBJ1-1,few,TRBV5-4,CASSDSHTLNTEAFF,TGTGCCAGCAGCGACAGTCACACACTGAACACTGAAGCTTTCTTT
NA,TRBJ1-5,NA,TRBV28,CASRGGLGQPQHF,TGTGCCAGCAGGGGTGGATTGGGGCAGCCCCAGCATTTT
NA,TRBJ1-2,NA,TRBV28,CASSLGGQTSGYTF,TGTGCCAGCAGTTTAGGGGGGCAAACAAGTGGCTACACCTTC
NA,TRBJ1-1,NA,TRBV18,CASSPPSAGTTEAFF,TGTGCCAGCTCACCACCCTCGGCAGGGACCACTGAAGCTTTCTTT
TRBD2,TRBJ2-1,NA,TRBV9,CASSALAGGGGEQFF,TGTGCCAGCAGCGCCCTAGCGGGAGGGGGTGGTGAGCAGTTCTTC
NA,TRBJ1-2,NA,TRBV6-1,CASSLGTGEAYTF,TGTGCCAGTAGCCTAGGGACGGGGGAGGCCTACACCTTC
TRBD1,TRBJ1-4,NA,TRBV28,CASSLGPGGSEKLFF,TGTGCCAGCAGTTTAGGGCCAGGGGGCAGTGAAAAACTGTTTTTT
NA,TRBJ2-6,NA,TRBV11-2,CASSLFSGANVLTF,TGTGCCAGCAGCTTATTTTCTGGGGCCAACGTCCTGACTTTC
TRBD2,TRBJ2-2,once,TRBV28,CASSLLAGDTGELFF,TGTGCCAGCAGTTTACTAGCGGGGGACACCGGGGAGCTGTTTTTT
TRBD2,TRBJ2-1,NA,TRBV5-1,CASSESLTSGSHEQFF,TGCGCCAGCAGCGAGTCCTTGACTAGCGGGAGCCATGAGCAGTTCTTC
NA,TRBJ1-1,NA,TRBV7-2,CASSLSGVGGTEAFF,TGTGCCAGCAGCTTATCCGGGGTTGGGGGCACTGAAGCTTTCTTT
TRBD2,TRBJ2-3,once,TRBV6-1,CASSRLASLQYTQYF,TGTGCCAGCAGTCGACTAGCGTCCTTACAATATACGCAGTATTTT
NA,TRBJ2-7,NA,TRBV4-1,CASSQWGTQVYEQYF,TGCGCCAGCAGCCAGTGGGGGACGCAAGTCTACGAGCAGTACTTC